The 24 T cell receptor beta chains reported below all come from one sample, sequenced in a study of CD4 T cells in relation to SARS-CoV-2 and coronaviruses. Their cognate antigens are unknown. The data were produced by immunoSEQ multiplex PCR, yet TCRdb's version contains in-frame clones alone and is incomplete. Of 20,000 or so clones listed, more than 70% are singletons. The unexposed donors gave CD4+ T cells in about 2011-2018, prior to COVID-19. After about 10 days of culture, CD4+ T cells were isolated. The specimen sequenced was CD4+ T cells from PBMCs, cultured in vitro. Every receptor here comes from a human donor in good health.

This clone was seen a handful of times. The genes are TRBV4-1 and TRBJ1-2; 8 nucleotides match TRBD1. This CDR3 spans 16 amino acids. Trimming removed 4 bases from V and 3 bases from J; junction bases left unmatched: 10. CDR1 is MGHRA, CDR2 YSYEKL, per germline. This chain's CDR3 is CASSPKIDRGDYGYTF. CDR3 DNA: TGCGCCAGCAGCCCGAAAATCGACAGGGGCGACTATGGCTACACCTTC.

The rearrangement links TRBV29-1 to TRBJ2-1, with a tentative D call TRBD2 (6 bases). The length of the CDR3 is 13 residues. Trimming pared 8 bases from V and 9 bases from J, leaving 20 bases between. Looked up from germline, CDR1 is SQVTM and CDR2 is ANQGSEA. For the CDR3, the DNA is TGCAGCCCCCGGGGCGGGACGGGATCTGAGCAGTTCTTC. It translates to CSPRGGTGSEQFF.

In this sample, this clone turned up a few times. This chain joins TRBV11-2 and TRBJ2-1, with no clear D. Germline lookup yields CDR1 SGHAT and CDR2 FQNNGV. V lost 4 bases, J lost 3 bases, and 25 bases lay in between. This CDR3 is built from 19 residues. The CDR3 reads CASSSHPIVGRFFYNEQFF. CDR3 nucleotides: TGTGCCAGCAGCTCGCACCCCATCGTAGGTCGGTTCTTCTACAATGAGCAGTTCTTC.

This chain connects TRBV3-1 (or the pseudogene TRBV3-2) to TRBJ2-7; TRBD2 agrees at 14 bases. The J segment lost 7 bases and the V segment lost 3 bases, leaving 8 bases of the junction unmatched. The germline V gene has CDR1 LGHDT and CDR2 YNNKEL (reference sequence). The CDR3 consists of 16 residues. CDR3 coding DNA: TGTGCCAGCAGCCAGGCCGGGACTAGCGGGAGTGGAGAGCAGTACTTC. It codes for CASSQAGTSGSGEQYF.

The CDR3 DNA reads TGTGCCAGCAGCTTACCGGCCAGGGCCGGGGGCTATGGCTACACCTTC. Translation: CASSLPARAGGYGYTF. This chain links TRBV7-9 with TRBJ1-2, with a weak D call TRBD1 (5 bases). Trimming pared 2 bases from V and 4 bases from J, leaving 17 bases between. The CDR3 runs to 16 residues. Germline V CDR1 and CDR2: SEHNR, FQNEAQ (reference sequence).

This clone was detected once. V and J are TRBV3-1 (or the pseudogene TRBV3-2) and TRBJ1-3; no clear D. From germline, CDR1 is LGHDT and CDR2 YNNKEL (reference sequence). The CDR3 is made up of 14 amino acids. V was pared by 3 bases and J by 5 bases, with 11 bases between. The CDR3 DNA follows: TGTGCCAGCAGCCATGAGGACTCGAGAAACACCATATATTTT. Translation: CASSHEDSRNTIYF.

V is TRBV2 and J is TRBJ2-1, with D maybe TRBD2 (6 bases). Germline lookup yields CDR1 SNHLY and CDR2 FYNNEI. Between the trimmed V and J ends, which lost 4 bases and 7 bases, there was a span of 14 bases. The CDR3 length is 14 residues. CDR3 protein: CASSGLLAGNEQFF. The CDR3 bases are TGTGCCAGCAGTGGGCTACTAGCTGGGAATGAGCAGTTCTTC.

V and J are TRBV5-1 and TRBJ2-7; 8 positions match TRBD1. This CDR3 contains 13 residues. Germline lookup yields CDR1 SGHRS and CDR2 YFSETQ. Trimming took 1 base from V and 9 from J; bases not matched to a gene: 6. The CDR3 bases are TGCGCCAGCAGCTTGAGGGCCGACAGGGGGCAGTACTTC. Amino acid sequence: CASSLRADRGQYF.

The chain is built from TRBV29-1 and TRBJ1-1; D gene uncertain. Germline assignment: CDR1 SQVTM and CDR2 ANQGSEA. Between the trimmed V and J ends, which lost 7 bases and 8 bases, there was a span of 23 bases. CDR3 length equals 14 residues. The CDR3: CSEAAASPGREAFF. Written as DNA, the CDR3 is TGCAGCGAGGCAGCTGCGAGCCCGGGTAGGGAAGCTTTCTTT.

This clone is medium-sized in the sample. The CDR3 protein is CASSFRRLADNYEQYF. The CDR3 region has the DNA TGCGCCAGCAGCTTTAGAAGACTAGCGGACAACTACGAGCAGTACTTC. The chain uses TRBV5-1 and TRBJ2-7, with TRBD2 matching 9 bases. The CDR3 totals 16 residues. Losses at the gene ends were 2 bases for V and 3 bases for J; bases not matched to a gene: 9. Per the germline V gene, CDR1 is SGHRS and CDR2 is YFSETQ.

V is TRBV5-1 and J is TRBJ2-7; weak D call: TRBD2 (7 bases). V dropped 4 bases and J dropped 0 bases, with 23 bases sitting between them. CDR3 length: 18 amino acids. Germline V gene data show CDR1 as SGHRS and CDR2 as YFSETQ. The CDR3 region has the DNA TGCGCCAGCAGCCGGATCTCCCGGGGGGCTGGAAGCTCCTACGAGCAGTACTTC. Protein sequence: CASSRISRGAGSSYEQYF.

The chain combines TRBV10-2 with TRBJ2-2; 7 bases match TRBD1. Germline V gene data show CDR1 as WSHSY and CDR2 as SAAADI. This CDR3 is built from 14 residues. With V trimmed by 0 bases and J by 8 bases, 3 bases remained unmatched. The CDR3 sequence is CASSESPRGGELFF. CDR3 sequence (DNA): TGCGCCAGCAGTGAGTCCCCCAGGGGGGGGGAGCTGTTTTTT.

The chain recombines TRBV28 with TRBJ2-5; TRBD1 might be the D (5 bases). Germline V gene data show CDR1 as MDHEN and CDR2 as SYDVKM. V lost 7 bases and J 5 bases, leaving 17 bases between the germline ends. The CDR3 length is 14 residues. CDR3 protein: CASISGQGVETQYF. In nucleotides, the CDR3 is TGTGCCAGCATCTCTGGTCAAGGGGTTGAGACCCAGTACTTC. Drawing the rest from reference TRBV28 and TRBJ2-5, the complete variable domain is DVKVTQSSRYLVKRTGEKVFLECVQDMDHENMFWYRQDPGLGLRLIYFSYDVKMKEKGDIPEGYSVSREKKERFSLILESASTNQTSMYLCASISGQGVETQYFGPGTRLLVL.

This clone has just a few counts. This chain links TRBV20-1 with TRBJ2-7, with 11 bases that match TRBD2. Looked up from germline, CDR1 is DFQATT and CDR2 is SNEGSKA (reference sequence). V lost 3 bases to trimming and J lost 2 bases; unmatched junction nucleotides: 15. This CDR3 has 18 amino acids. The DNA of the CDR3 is TGCAGTGCTAGTCTCCCGGGACTAGCGGTACGGTCCCCCTACGAGCAGTACTTC. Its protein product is CSASLPGLAVRSPYEQYF.

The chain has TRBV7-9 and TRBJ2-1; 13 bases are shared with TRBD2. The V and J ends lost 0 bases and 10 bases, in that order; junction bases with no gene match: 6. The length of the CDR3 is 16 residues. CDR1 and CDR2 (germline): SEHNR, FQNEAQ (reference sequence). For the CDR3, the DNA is TGTGCCAGCAGCTTAGCGGGACTAGCGGGGAAAATCGAGCAGTTCTTC. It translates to CASSLAGLAGKIEQFF.

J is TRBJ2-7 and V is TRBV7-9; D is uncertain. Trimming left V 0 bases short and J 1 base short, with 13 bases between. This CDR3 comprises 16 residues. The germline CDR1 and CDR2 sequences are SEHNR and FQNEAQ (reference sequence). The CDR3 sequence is CASSLAPASPSYEQYF. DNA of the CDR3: TGTGCCAGCAGCTTAGCCCCAGCTTCCCCGTCCTACGAGCAGTACTTC.

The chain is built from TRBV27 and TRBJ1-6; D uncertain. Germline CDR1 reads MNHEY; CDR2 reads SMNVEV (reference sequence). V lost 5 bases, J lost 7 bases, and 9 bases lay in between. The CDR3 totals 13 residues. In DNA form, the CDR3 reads TGTGCCAGCAGTACCCGGCGAAATTCACCCCTCCACTTT. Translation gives CASSTRRNSPLHF.

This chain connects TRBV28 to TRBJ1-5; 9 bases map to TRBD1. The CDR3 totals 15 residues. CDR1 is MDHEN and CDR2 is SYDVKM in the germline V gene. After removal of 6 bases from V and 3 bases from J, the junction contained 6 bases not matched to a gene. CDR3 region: CASSPGTGNNQPQHF. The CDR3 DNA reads TGTGCCAGCAGCCCCGGGACAGGGAACAATCAGCCCCAGCATTTT.

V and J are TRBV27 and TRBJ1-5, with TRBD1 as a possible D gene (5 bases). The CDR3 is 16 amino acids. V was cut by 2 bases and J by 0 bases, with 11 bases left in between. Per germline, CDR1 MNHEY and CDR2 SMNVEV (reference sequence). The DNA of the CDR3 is TGTGCCAGCAGTTTACAGGGTCCGTATAGCAATCAGCCCCAGCATTTT. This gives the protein CASSLQGPYSNQPQHF.

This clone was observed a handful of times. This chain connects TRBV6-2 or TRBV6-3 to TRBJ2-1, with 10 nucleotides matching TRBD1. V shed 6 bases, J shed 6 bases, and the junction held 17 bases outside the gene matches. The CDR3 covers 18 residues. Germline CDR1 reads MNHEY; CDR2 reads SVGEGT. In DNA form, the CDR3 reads TGTGCCAGCAGCCCTTACCCCCCGGGACAGGGGAGGTCCAATGAGCAGTTCTTC. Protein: CASSPYPPGQGRSNEQFF.

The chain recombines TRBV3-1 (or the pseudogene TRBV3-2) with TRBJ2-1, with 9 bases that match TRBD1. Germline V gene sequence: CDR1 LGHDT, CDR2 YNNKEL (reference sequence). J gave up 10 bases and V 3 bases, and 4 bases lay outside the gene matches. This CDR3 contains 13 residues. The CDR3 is CASSQGTGREQFF. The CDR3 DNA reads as TGTGCCAGCAGCCAGGGGACAGGGAGAGAGCAGTTCTTC.

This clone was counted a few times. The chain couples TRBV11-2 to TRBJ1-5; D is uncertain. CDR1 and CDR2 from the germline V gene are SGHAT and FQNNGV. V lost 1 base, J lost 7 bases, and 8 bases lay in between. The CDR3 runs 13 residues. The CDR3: CASSLGHTQPQHF. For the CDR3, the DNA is TGTGCCAGCAGCTTAGGGCACACCCAGCCCCAGCATTTT.

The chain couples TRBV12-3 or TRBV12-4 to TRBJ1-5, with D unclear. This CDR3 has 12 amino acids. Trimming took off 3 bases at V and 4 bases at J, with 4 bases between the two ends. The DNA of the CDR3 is TGTGCCAGCAGTTTGGGGAATCAGCCCCAGCATTTT. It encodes CASSLGNQPQHF.

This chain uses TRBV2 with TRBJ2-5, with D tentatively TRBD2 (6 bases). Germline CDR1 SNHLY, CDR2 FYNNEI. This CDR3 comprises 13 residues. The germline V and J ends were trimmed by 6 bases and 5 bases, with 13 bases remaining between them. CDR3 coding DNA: TGTGCCAGCAGGGGGGGTACGACGGAGACCCAGTACTTC. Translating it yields CASRGGTTETQYF. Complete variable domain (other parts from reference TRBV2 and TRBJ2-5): EPEVTQTPSHQVTQMGQEVILRCVPISNHLYFYWYRQILGQKVEFLVSFYNNEISEKSEIFDDQFSVERPDGSNFTLKIRSTKLEDSAMYFCASRGGTTETQYFGPGTRLLVL.